This TCR beta chain was found in a study of identical twins. On this clonotype: Its antigen is not known.

TCRdb recomputed calls from the 5' RACE reads with MiXCR, one row per CDR3 protein. The sample has 640,000 or so distinct CDR3 sequences, 5.5% to 6.5% seen once. Each donor (without exception) was a healthy Caucasian. General study findings and limits: Findings came from cross-sectional statistics, without long-term follow-up of donors. Some out-of-frame alpha sequences were shared by twins, and these showed excess low generation probability. High-abundance cord blood beta clonotypes had fewer insertions; memory repertoires showed none.

Trimming left V 2 bases short and J 1 base short, with 10 bases between. Germline V CDR1 and CDR2: SGHDT, YYEEEE. The CDR3 is made up of 14 amino acids. Sequenced sample: naive T cells sorted from blood. This clonotype was sampled from a man younger than 35 in good health. This chain connects TRBV5-6 to TRBJ2-7; perhaps TRBD2 as D (5 bases). CDR3 residues: CASSFRLQSYEQYV. The CDR3 DNA reads TGTGCCAGCAGCTTTCGACTACAATCCTACGAGCAGTACGTC.